These T cell receptor beta chains were read from a single sample in a study of graft-versus-host responses after intestinal transplantation. The antigens for these receptors are not known. The protocol was immunoSEQ multiplex PCR, while the TCRdb copy is restricted to in-frame clones and leaves out a portion. Of around 67,000 clones listed, 84% are singletons. The material was unstimulated CD4+ T cells sorted from spleen or lymph node cells, obtained before transplant. The receptors were sampled from a human donor who was the organ donor for an intestinal transplant. CDR3s include the opening cysteine and the closing phenylalanine or tryptophan. D genes are given only for firm matches. Not every row has a clone size; where given, it reads once, few, many or a size class.

j_call v_call clone_size d_call cdr3_nt cdr3_aa
TRBJ2-3 TRBV29-1 . . TGCAGCGGAGCATACGGTACGCAGTATTTT CSGAYGTQYF
TRBJ1-4 TRBV5-6 . TRBD1 TGTGCCAGCAGCTTGAAGCGAGGACAGGGGTTAGAAAAACTGTTTTTT CASSLKRGQGLEKLFF
TRBJ2-1 TRBV29-1 . . TGCAGCGTTTCCCCTGGGGACTTCTACAATGAGCAGTTCTTC CSVSPGDFYNEQFF
TRBJ2-3 TRBV2 . TRBD2 TGTGCCAGCTCAACTAGCGGGGCCCCCACAGATACGCAGTATTTT CASSTSGAPTDTQYF
TRBJ2-3 TRBV5-8 . TRBD1 TGTGCCAGCAGCCACCGCAGGGACAGGGGGAAGTATTTT CASSHRRDRGKYF
TRBJ1-2 TRBV7-2 once TRBD1 TGTGCCAGCAGTATCCGGGACAGGGGCGGCTACACCTTC CASSIRDRGGYTF
TRBJ1-4 TRBV11-2 few . TGTGCCAGCAGCTTAGGCGGGGATGTGTTTTTT CASSLGGDVFF
TRBJ2-3 TRBV12-5 few . TGTGCTAGTGGTCCCCGCGGGGATACGCAGTATTTT CASGPRGDTQYF
TRBJ2-2 TRBV4-3 . TRBD2 TGCGCCAGCAGCCAAGATCGACTAGCGGGCATCGCGAACACCGGGGAGCTGTTTTTT CASSQDRLAGIANTGELFF
TRBJ1-2 TRBV6-5 . . TGTGCCAGCAGATTGACAGTTAACTATGGCTACACCTTC CASRLTVNYGYTF
TRBJ2-6 TRBV4-2 . TRBD2 TGTGCCAGCAGCCAAGAGCGAATCCTAGCGGGGGGGATTGGGGCCAACGTCCTGACTTTC CASSQERILAGGIGANVLTF
TRBJ1-1 TRBV4-1 . . TGCGCCAGCAGCCAAGAAGCAGGCAGGACAAACACTGAAGCTTTCTTT CASSQEAGRTNTEAFF
TRBJ2-5 TRBV11-3 . . TGTGCCAGCAGCTTAGGTCGGGGAGGGGGGGGGCCCTTAGAGACCCAGTACTTC CASSLGRGGGGPLETQYF
TRBJ1-5 TRBV5-8 medium-sized . TGTGCCAGCAGCCGGGGTGCGCAGTTCAATCAGCCCCAGCATTTT CASSRGAQFNQPQHF
TRBJ1-2 TRBV30 . . TGTGCCTGGAGTGTAGGTGGGGGGGGAACTAACTATGGCTACACCTTC CAWSVGGGGTNYGYTF
TRBJ1-4 TRBV30 . . TGTGCCTGGAGTTTTGGAGGGGATAATGAAAAACTGTTTTTT CAWSFGGDNEKLFF
TRBJ2-2 TRBV5-1 . . TGCGCCAGCACCCTGGTGGGGGGCACCGGGGAGCTGTTTTTT CASTLVGGTGELFF
TRBJ2-2 TRBV29-1 . . TGCAGCGCATTAGAGGGCCCGAACACCGGGGAGCTGTTTTTT CSALEGPNTGELFF
TRBJ1-1 TRBV2 . . TGTGCCAGCAGTGAAGGTTCAAACGGGGGATACACTGAAGCTTTCTTT CASSEGSNGGYTEAFF
TRBJ2-1 TRBV7-9 . TRBD2 TGTGCCAGCAGCACCGGGACTAGCGGGTACAATGAGCAGTTCTTC CASSTGTSGYNEQFF
TRBJ2-1 TRBV29-1 few . TGCAGCGAAAAGGTGGAGAGCTCCTACAATGAGCAGTTCTTC CSEKVESSYNEQFF
TRBJ2-2 TRBV4-2 . TRBD2 TGTGCCAGCACGTACGAGGGATCGGGGACGGGGGGACGTACCGGGGAGCTGTTTTTT CASTYEGSGTGGRTGELFF
TRBJ2-1 TRBV5-1 . TRBD2 TGCGCCAGCAGCTTAGCGGGGGCCCAGCTCAATGAGCAGTTCTTC CASSLAGAQLNEQFF
TRBJ1-1 TRBV2 once TRBD1 TGTGCCAGCAGTGAACAGGGGGCTTTCACTGAAGCTTTCTTT CASSEQGAFTEAFF
TRBJ2-3 TRBV29-1 . . TGCAGCGCCGACGGACTCCCGCAGTATTTT CSADGLPQYF
TRBJ2-3 TRBV19 . TRBD2 TGTGCCAGTAGTATTGTGTTAGCGGGAAATGAGGCGCAGTATTTT CASSIVLAGNEAQYF
TRBJ2-3 TRBV7-9 . . TGTGCCAGCGGCCAGAACACAGATACGCAGTATTTT CASGQNTDTQYF
TRBJ2-3 TRBV5-1 . . TGCGCCAGCAGCGATGAGAGCACAGATACGCAGTATTTT CASSDESTDTQYF
TRBJ1-1 TRBV6-5 . . TGTGCCAGCAGTTATGGACAGAACACTGAAGCTTTCTTT CASSYGQNTEAFF